This TCR beta chain was captured in a study of shared clonotypes between healthy human individuals. In germline, CDR1 is MNHNS, CDR2 SASEGT. V was cut by 2 bases and J by 3 bases, with 14 bases left in between. The CDR3 spans 15 residues. The table came from immunoSEQ multiplex PCR; TCRdb's copy has only in-frame clones and leaves some out. This sample has about 2 million clones, with roughly 94% found just once. Every donor was a Caucasian adult from Nashville, Tennessee. This clonotype was obtained from a man between 18 and 29 years old in good health. The chain joins TRBV6-1 to TRBJ2-7; a weak D match, TRBD1 (5 bases). The specimen sequenced was naive CD4+ T cells sorted from blood. As to subset: CD45RA+ positively selected. In DNA form, the CDR3 reads TGTGCCAGCAGTGAACCAGGCAGGGTTAGCTACGAGCAGTACTTC. It yields the protein CASSEPGRVSYEQYF.